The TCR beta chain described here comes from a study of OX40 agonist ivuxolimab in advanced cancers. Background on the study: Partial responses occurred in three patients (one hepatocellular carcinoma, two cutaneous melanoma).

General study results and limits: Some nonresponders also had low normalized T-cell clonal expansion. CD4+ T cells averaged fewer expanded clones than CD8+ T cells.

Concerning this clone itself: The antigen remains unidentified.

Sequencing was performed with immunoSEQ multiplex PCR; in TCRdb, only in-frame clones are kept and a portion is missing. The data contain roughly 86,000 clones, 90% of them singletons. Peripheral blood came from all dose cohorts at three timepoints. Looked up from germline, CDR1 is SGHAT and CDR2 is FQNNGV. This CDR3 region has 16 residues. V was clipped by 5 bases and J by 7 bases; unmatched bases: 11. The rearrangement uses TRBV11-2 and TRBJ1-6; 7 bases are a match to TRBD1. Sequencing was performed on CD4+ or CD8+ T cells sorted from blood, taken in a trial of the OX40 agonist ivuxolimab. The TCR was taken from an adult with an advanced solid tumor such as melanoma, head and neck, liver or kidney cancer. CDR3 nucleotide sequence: TGTGCCAGCAGCCTCCCCGGGACAGCCTTAAATTCACCCCTCCACTTT. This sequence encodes CASSLPGTALNSPLHF.